This T cell receptor (beta chain) was retrieved from a study of early T cells in non-severe SARS-CoV-2 infection. Looking at the study overall: Whole-blood bulk RNA, unsorted, was sequenced, and chains were unpaired. Study outcomes and limitations: Anti-spike CD8 responses were favored by VDJdb matching, which missed private and CD4 specificities.

The CDR3 loop spans 14 amino acids. The V end lost 4 bases, the J end lost 3 bases, and 13 bases lay between the germline ends. The germline V gene encodes CDR1 SGHDT and CDR2 YYEEEE. Unique molecular identifiers (one per individual cDNA molecule) were attached. MiXCR was run by TCRdb on the 5' RACE reads, yielding one entry per CDR3 protein. Of 30,000 to 40,000 distinct CDR3 sequences in the sample, under 6% are singletons; the top ten hold over 12%. At least ten counts were recorded for this clonotype. The antigen is undetermined. The specimen sequenced was whole blood. The chain recombines TRBV5-6 with TRBJ1-1; D ambiguous. The clonotype originates from an adult who was a healthcare worker with PCR-confirmed SARS-CoV-2 infection or an uninfected control (not recorded which). The CDR3 loop reads CASSRRTIYTEAFF. The CDR3 coding sequence is TGTGCCAGCAGCCGACGCACTATTTACACTGAAGCTTTCTTT. Filled out from reference TRBV5-6 and TRBJ1-1, the complete variable domain reads DAGVTQSPTHLIKTRGQQVTLRCSPKSGHDTVSWYQQALGQGPQFIFQYYEEEERQRGNFPDRFSGHQFPNYSSELNVNALLLGDSALYLCASSRRTIYTEAFFGQGTRLTVV.